This T cell receptor (beta chain) appears in the sequencing data of a study of cytomegalovirus exposure and HLA in healthy donors. Amplification used 60 Vbeta primers and 13 Jbeta primers. TCRdb's copy holds only in-frame clones and misses some; the assay was immunoSEQ multiplex PCR. Of 120,000 or so clones in the sample, less than 85% were seen once. On this clone itself: The antigen is unknown.

Findings and limits, study-wide: In a later analysis, TCR association rates varied by HLA locus: DRB1 most, HLA-C fewest. Association of a missense DCLRE1C variant with TCR beta V- and J-gene trimming was reported in a later analysis. What TCR beta sequences reportedly achieved was accurate prediction of HLA-A and HLA-B alleles in most subjects.

CDR1 and CDR2 from the germline V gene are SQVTM and ANQGSEA. The CDR3 length is 16 residues. V dropped 7 bases and J dropped 8; count of bases not matched to a gene: 20. The chain carries TRBV29-1 and TRBJ1-2, with 9 bases identical to TRBD1. The sample consisted of PBMCs. This TCR was sampled from a man aged 30 to 45 in good health and CMV-seropositive. CDR3 region: CSASLVQTGGAGGYTF. The CDR3, as DNA: TGCAGCGCTTCACTCGTTCAGACAGGGGGAGCAGGAGGCTACACCTTC.